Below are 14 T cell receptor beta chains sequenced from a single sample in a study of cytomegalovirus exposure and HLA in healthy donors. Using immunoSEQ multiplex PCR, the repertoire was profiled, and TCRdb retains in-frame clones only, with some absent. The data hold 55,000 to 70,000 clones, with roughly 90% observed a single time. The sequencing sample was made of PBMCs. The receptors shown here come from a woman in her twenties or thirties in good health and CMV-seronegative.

Written as DNA, the CDR3 is TGTGCCAGCAGTTACCGGACAGGGGGCACGGATGAGCAGTTCTTC. It specifies CASSYRTGGTDEQFF. The V gene is TRBV6-5, the J gene TRBJ2-1, with 11 bases matching TRBD1. Germline-derived CDR1 and CDR2 are MNHEY and SVGAGI. The CDR3 has 15 residues. J was trimmed by 8 bases and V by 2 bases; bases with no gene match: 5.

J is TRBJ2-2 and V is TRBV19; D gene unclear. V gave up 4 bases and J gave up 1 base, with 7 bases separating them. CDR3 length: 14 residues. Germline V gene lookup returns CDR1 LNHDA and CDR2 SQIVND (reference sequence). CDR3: CASSTFRNTGELFF. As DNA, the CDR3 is TGTGCCAGTAGTACGTTCAGGAACACCGGGGAGCTGTTTTTT. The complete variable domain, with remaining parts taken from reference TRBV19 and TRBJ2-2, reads DGGITQSPKYLFRKEGQNVTLSCEQNLNHDAMYWYRQDPGQGLRLIYYSQIVNDFQKGDIAEGYSVSREKKESFPLTVTSAQKNPTAFYLCASSTFRNTGELFFGEGSRLTVL.

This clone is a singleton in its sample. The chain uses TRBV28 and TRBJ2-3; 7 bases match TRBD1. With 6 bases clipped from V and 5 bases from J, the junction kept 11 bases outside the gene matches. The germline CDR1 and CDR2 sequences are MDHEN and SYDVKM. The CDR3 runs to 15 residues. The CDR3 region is CASSLSEGARDTQYF. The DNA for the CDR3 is TGTGCCAGCAGCCTCAGCGAGGGGGCTAGAGATACGCAGTATTTT. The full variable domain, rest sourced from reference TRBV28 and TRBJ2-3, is DVKVTQSSRYLVKRTGEKVFLECVQDMDHENMFWYRQDPGLGLRLIYFSYDVKMKEKGDIPEGYSVSREKKERFSLILESASTNQTSMYLCASSLSEGARDTQYFGPGTRLTVL.

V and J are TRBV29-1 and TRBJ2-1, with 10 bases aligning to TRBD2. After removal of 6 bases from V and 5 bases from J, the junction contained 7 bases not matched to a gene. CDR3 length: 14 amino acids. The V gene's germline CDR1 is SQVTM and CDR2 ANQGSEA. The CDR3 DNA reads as TGCAGCGTCAAGGGACTAGCGAATAACAATGAGCAGTTCTTC. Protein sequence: CSVKGLANNNEQFF.

CDR3 bases: TGTGCCAGCAGCTTAGGAGAGGGGGGCACAGATACGCAGTATTTT. This codes for CASSLGEGGTDTQYF. The V gene is TRBV7-7, the J gene TRBJ2-3; D perhaps matches TRBD1 (6 bases). Between the trimmed V and J ends, which lost 1 base and 1 base, there was a span of 9 bases. The CDR3 is 15 residues long. Germline CDR1 is SSHAT and CDR2 is FNYEAQ (reference sequence).

The CDR3 loop is CATSRDRGPYNEQFF. The CDR3 nucleotides read TGTGCCACCAGCAGAGACAGGGGGCCCTACAATGAGCAGTTCTTC. The chain is built from TRBV15 and TRBJ2-1, with 8 bases that match TRBD1. The CDR3 has 15 amino acids. With V trimmed by 0 bases and J by 2 bases, 0 bases remained unmatched. Germline V gene sequence: CDR1 LNHNV, CDR2 YYDKDF (reference sequence).

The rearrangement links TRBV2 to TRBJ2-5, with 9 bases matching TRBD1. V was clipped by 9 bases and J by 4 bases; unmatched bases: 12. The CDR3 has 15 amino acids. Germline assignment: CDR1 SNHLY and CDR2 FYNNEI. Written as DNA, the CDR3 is TGTGCCAGAGAGCGAACAGGGACAGGGAGAGAGACCCAGTACTTC. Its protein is CARERTGTGRETQYF.

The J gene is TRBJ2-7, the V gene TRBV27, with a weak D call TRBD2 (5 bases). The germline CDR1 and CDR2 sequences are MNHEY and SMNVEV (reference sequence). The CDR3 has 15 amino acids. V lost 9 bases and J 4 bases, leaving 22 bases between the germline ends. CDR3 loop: CASKYTGRLIYEQYF. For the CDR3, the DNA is TGTGCCAGTAAGTATACGGGAAGATTGATTTACGAGCAGTACTTC.

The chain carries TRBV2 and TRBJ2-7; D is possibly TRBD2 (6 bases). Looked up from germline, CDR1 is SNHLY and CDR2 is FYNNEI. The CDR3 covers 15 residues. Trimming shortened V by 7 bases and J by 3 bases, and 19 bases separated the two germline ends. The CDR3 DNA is TGTGCCAGCACTGCCTATAATTCCGGGGGCTACGAGCAGTACTTC. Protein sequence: CASTAYNSGGYEQYF. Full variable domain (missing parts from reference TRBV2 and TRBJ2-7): EPEVTQTPSHQVTQMGQEVILRCVPISNHLYFYWYRQILGQKVEFLVSFYNNEISEKSEIFDDQFSVERPDGSNFTLKIRSTKLEDSAMYFCASTAYNSGGYEQYFGPGTRLTVT.

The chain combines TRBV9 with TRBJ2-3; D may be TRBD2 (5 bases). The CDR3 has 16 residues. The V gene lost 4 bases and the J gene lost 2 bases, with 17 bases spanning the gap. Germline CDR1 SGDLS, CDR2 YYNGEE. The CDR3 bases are TGTGCCAGCAGCCTAATCTCGGGATCCGCCACAGATACGCAGTATTTT. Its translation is CASSLISGSATDTQYF.

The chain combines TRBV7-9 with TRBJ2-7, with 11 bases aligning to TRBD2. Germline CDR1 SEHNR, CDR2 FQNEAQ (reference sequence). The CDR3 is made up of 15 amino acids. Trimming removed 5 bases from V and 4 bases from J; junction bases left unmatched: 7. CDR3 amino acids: CASSQQTSGGYEQYF. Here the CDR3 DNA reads TGTGCCAGCAGCCAACAAACTAGCGGGGGATACGAGCAGTACTTC. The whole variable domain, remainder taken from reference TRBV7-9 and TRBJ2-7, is DTGVSQNPRHKITKRGQNVTFRCDPISEHNRLYWYRQTLGQGPEFLTYFQNEAQLEKSRLLSDRFSAERPKGSFSTLEIQRTEQGDSAMYLCASSQQTSGGYEQYFGPGTRLTVT.

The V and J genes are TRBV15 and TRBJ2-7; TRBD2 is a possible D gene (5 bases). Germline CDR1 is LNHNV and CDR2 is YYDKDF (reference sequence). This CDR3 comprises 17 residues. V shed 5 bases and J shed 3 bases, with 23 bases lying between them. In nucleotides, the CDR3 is TGTGCCACCAGCGGTACGACATGGGCGGGCCTGAGCTACGAGCAGTACTTC. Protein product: CATSGTTWAGLSYEQYF.

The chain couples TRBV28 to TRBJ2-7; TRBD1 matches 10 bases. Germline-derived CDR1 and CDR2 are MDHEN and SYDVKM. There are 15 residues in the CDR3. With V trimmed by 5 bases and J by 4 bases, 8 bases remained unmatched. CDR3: CASSIHGTGDYEQYF. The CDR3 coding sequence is TGTGCCAGCAGTATCCACGGGACAGGGGATTACGAGCAGTACTTC.

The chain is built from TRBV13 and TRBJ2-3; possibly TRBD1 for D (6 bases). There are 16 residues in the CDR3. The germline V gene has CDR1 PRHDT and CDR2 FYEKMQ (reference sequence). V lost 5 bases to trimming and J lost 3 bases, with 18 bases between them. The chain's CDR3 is CASSMIQGARTDTQYF. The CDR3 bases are TGTGCCAGCAGCATGATACAGGGCGCTCGGACAGATACGCAGTATTTT.